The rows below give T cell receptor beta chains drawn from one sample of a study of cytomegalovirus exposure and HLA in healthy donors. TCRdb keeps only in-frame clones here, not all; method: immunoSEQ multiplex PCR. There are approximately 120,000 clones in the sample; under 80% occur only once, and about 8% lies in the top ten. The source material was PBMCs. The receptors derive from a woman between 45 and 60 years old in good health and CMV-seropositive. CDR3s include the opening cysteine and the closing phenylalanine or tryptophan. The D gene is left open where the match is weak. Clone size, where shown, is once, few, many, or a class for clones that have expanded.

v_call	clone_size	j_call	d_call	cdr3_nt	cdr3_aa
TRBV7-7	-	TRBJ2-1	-	TGTGCTAGCAGCATAGAGTCAGCTAGTGAGCAGTTCTTC	CASSIESASEQFF
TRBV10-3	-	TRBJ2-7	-	TGTGCCATCAGGACAGACTCCATCTACGAGCAGTACTTC	CAIRTDSIYEQYF
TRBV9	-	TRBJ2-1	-	TGTGCCAGCAGCGCAGGCTCTACCTACAATGAGCAGTTCTTC	CASSAGSTYNEQFF
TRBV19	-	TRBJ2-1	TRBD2	TGTGCCAGTAAGGAGGGACTAGCCTACAATGAGCAGTTCTTC	CASKEGLAYNEQFF
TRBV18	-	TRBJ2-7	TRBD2	TGTGCCAGCTCACCGCTTGCGGGAGGGGCCGCCTACGAGCAGTACTTC	CASSPLAGGAAYEQYF
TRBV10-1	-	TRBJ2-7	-	TGCGCCAGCAGTGAGTCCGGCGGGGAGAGCTCCTACGAGCAGTACTTC	CASSESGGESSYEQYF
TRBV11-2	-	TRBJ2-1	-	TGTGCCAGCACCCCACTGCCGAGGGAGGTGTCCTACAATGAGCAGTTCTTC	CASTPLPREVSYNEQFF
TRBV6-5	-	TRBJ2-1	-	TGTGCCAGCAAAGCGGACAGATACAATGAGCAGTTCTTC	CASKADRYNEQFF
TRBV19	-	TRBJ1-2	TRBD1	TGTGCCAGTAGTATAGGGGCAGGGGGTGGATATGGCTACACCTTC	CASSIGAGGGYGYTF
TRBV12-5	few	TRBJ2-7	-	TGTGCTAGTGGTTTGAGGCCACTAGAGCTCGAGCAGTACTTC	CASGLRPLELEQYF
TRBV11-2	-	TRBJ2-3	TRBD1	TGTGCCAGCAGCCAAATTGGGACAGGTCCATCGGGCGATACGCAGTATTTT	CASSQIGTGPSGDTQYF
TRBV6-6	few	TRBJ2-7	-	TGTGCCAGCGGCGGGTTTGGGTCCTACGAGCAGTACTTC	CASGGFGSYEQYF
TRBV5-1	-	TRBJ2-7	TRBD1	TGCGCCAGCAGTGGACAGGGGACCCACGAGCAGTACTTC	CASSGQGTHEQYF
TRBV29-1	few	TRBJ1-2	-	TGCAGCGTTACAGGCGAAACCTATGGCTACACCTTC	CSVTGETYGYTF
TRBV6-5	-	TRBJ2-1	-	TGTGCCAGCCATCGGAGGGGATACAATGAGCAGTTCTTC	CASHRRGYNEQFF
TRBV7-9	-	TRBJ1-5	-	TGTTCCAGCAGCTCCCGACAGGACAATCAGCCCCAGCATTTT	CSSSSRQDNQPQHF
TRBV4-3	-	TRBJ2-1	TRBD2	TGCGCCAGCAGCCAAGTCGGGGCGGGGGGTGAGCAGTTCTTC	CASSQVGAGGEQFF
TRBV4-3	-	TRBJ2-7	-	TGCGCCAGCAGCCCAGGCAGGGACACATACGAGCAGTACTTC	CASSPGRDTYEQYF
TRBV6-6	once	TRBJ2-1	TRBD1	TGTGCCATCATCGCAGGGGGCGCCCACAATGAGCAGTTCTTC	CAIIAGGAHNEQFF
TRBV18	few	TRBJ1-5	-	TGTGCCAGCTCCGCGGAACAGGGACAGCCCCAGCATTTT	CASSAEQGQPQHF
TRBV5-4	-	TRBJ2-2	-	TGTGCCAGCAGCTTGGACCCGGCTAGAAACACCGGGGAGCTGTTTTTT	CASSLDPARNTGELFF
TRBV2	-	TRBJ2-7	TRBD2	TGTGCCAGCAGTGAAGGTAGCGGGGGGGGGTACGAGCAGTACTTC	CASSEGSGGGYEQYF
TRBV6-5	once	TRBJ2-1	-	TGTGCCAGCAGTTACTCAGTCACCCGGAATGAGCAGTTCTTC	CASSYSVTRNEQFF
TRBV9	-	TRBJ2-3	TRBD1	TGTGCCAGCAGCGTAGAGCCCGAGGACAGGGTCTTCAATTTT	CASSVEPEDRVFNF
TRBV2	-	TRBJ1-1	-	TGTGCCAGCAGTCTCTATAACACTGAAGCTTTCTTT	CASSLYNTEAFF
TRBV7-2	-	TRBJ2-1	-	TGTGCCAGCAGCTTAGCCCAGTACAATGAGCAGTTCTTC	CASSLAQYNEQFF
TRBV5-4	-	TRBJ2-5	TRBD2	TGTGCCAGCAGCCCGAGACTAGCGGGGTCAGAAGAGACCCAGTACTTC	CASSPRLAGSEETQYF
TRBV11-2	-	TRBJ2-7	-	TGTGCCAGCAGCCTAGGGATGACTAGTTCCTACGAGCAGTACTTC	CASSLGMTSSYEQYF
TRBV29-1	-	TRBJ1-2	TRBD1	TGCAGCGTCATACCAGGGACAGGCCGGGGTGGCTACACCTTC	CSVIPGTGRGGYTF
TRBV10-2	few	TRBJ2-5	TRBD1	TGCGCCAGCAGTGAGTCAGTAGGACAGGGACAAGAGACCCAGTACTTC	CASSESVGQGQETQYF
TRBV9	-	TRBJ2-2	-	TGTGCCAGCAGCCCGAGCAGGGCCGGGGAGCTGTTTTTT	CASSPSRAGELFF
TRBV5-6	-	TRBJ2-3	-	TGTGCCAGCAGGCCGACTAGTGCAGATACGCAGTATTTT	CASRPTSADTQYF
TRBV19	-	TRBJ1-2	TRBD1	TGTGCCAGTAGCGAGCAGGGGGCGCGATATGGCTACACCTTC	CASSEQGARYGYTF
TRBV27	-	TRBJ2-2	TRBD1	TGTGCCAGCAGTTCTGGACAGGTCCTCACCGGGGAGCTGTTTTTT	CASSSGQVLTGELFF
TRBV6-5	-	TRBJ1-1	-	TGTGCCAGCAGTTCGTTCAGGGTAATGAACACTGAAGCTTTCTTT	CASSSFRVMNTEAFF
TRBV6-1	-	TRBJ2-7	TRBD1	TGTGCCAGCAGTGTGACCGGGACAGGGGCCTACGAGCAGTACTTC	CASSVTGTGAYEQYF
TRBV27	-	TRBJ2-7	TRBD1	TGTGCCAGCAGTTTGCCGGACAGGCCGATTTACGAGCAGTACTTC	CASSLPDRPIYEQYF
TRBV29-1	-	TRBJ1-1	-	TGCAGCGTACGACAGGCCGCGAGAGCTGAAGCTTTCTTT	CSVRQAARAEAFF
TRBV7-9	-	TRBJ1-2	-	TGTGCCAGCAGCTCTCTCCCCGGGGAGGAATCGAGACGTTATGGCTACACCTTC	CASSSLPGEESRRYGYTF
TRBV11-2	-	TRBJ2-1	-	TGTGCCAGCAGCTTAGGCGGGGTGGGGACTCAGCAGTTCTTC	CASSLGGVGTQQFF
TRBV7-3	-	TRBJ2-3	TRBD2	TGTGCCAGCAGCGCTAGCGGGGCAAGATTAGATACGCAGTATTTT	CASSASGARLDTQYF
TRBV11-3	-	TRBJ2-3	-	TGTGCCAGCAGCTTAGAGGGGCGCACAGATACGCAGTATTTT	CASSLEGRTDTQYF
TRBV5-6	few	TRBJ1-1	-	TGTGCCAGCAGCTTTGACAAGAACACTGAAGCTTTCTTT	CASSFDKNTEAFF
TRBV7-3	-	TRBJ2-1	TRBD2	TGTGCCAGCAGCTTAAGGGCTAGCGGGAGCCTAAACTACAATGAGCAGTTCTTC	CASSLRASGSLNYNEQFF
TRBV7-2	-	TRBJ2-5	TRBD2	TGTGCCAGCAGCTTATATCGGGGGGTCGGAGAGACCCAGTACTTC	CASSLYRGVGETQYF
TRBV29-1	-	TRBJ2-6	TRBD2	TGCAGCGTTGCGGGGGGTAGCGGGGCCAACGGCCTGACTTTC	CSVAGGSGANGLTF
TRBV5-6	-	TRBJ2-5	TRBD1	TGTGCCAGCAGCTTAGTGACCGGGGCAGGGGGCGAGGAGACCCAGTACTTC	CASSLVTGAGGEETQYF
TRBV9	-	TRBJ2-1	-	TGTGCCAGCAGCGGGGACTGGCTAGATTCCAATGAGCAGTTCTTC	CASSGDWLDSNEQFF
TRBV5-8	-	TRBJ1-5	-	TGTGCCAGCAGCCCGACTGTCAGGGCGAATCAGCCCCAGCATTTT	CASSPTVRANQPQHF
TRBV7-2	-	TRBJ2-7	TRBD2	TGTGCCAGCAGCTTAGCCACCGGACTAGCGGGAGCTCTATTGGGTCTCGAGCAGTACTTC	CASSLATGLAGALLGLEQYF
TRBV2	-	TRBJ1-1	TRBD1	TGTGCCAGCAGAGACAGGGGACTGAACACTGAAGCTTTCTTT	CASRDRGLNTEAFF
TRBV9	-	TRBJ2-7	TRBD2	TGTGCCAGCAGCGGGGGGGGGACTCCCCTCCGCGAGCAGTACTTC	CASSGGGTPLREQYF
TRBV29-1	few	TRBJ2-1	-	TGCAGCGTTGATTGTCGTACCCCCAAGGGGAATGAGCAGTTCTTC	CSVDCRTPKGNEQFF
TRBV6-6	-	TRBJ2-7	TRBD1	TGTGCCAGCACCCCGGGACAGAGATCCTACGAGCAGTACTTC	CASTPGQRSYEQYF
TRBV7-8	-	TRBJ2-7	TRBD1	TGTGCCAGCAGCCCGCGACAGGGGAATCACGAGCAGTACTTC	CASSPRQGNHEQYF
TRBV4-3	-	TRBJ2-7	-	TGCGCCAGCAGCCCTCAGGGAGGTTACTACGAGCAGTACTTC	CASSPQGGYYEQYF
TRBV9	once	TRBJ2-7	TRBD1	TGTGCCAGCAGCGGGGACAGCTCTGACGAGCAGTACTTC	CASSGDSSDEQYF
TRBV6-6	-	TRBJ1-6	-	TGTGCCAGCAGGAACAACTATAATTCACCCCTCCACTTT	CASRNNYNSPLHF
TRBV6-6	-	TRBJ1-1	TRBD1	TGTGCCAGCAGGACGGGACAGGGGAACACTGAAGCTTTCTTT	CASRTGQGNTEAFF
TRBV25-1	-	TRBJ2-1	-	TGTGCCAGCAGTGACAGGGATGAGCAGTTCTTC	CASSDRDEQFF